The 12 T cell receptor beta chains given below trace back to one sample, sequenced in a study of identical twins. A single record per CDR3 protein comes from TCRdb applying MiXCR to the 5' RACE reads. The sample has 240,000 or so distinct CDR3 sequences; about 7.3% are singletons. The data also belong to a second study, concerning yellow fever vaccine responses in identical twins.

Sequencing used memory (CD45RO+) T cells sorted from blood. These receptor sequences come from a woman aged 18-29 years in good health.

The chain employs TRBV12-5 and TRBJ2-3, with unresolved D. The V and J ends lost 3 bases and 7 bases respectively, with 8 bases between them. This CDR3 has 12 residues. Germline V CDR1 and CDR2: LGHNT, FRNRAP. The CDR3 sequence: CASGLSTNTQYF. CDR3 nucleotide sequence: TGTGCTAGTGGTTTATCGACCAATACGCAGTATTTT. Variable domain in full (rest from reference TRBV12-5 and TRBJ2-3): DARVTQTPRHKVTEMGQEVTMRCQPILGHNTVFWYRQTMMQGLELLAYFRNRAPLDDSGMPKDRFSAEMPDATLATLKIQPSEPRDSAVYFCASGLSTNTQYFGPGTRLTVL.

A few counts support this clonotype. At one of its ends the junction is not consistent with the germline gene, which may arise from a read error. This chain links TRBV20-1 with TRBJ2-3; D is uncertain. The CDR3 loop spans 14 amino acids. Germline V CDR1 and CDR2: DFQATT, SNEGSKA (reference sequence). CDR3 DNA sequence: TGCAGTGCTAGACCGGACGACCGCACAGATACCCAGTATTTT. Residues: CSARPDDRTDTQYF.

V and J are TRBV25-1 and TRBJ2-3, with D hard to call. Trimming pared 3 bases from V and 5 bases from J, leaving 12 bases between. Germline V gene lookup returns CDR1 MGHDK and CDR2 SYGVNS. The CDR3 length is 14 residues. CDR3 sequence (DNA): TGTGCCAGCAGTGACACGTGGGAAGGAGATACGCAGTATTTT. Its translation: CASSDTWEGDTQYF. Filled out from reference TRBV25-1 and TRBJ2-3, the complete variable domain reads EADIYQTPRYLVIGTGKKITLECSQTMGHDKMYWYQQDPGMELHLIHYSYGVNSTEKGDLSSESTVSRIRTEHFPLTLESARPSHTSQYLCASSDTWEGDTQYFGPGTRLTVL.

V usage is TRBV27 and J usage is TRBJ2-1; 8 bases align to TRBD2. Germline V gene sequence: CDR1 MNHEY, CDR2 SMNVEV (reference sequence). Trimming took 5 bases from V and 7 from J; bases not matched to a gene: 10. The CDR3 has 15 residues. The CDR3 loop is CASSLLAVSGNEQFF. The CDR3 DNA sequence: TGTGCCAGCAGTCTACTAGCGGTTAGCGGGAATGAGCAGTTCTTC.

In this sample, this clonotype turned up a few times. The V and J genes are TRBV10-3 and TRBJ1-3; no clear D. The CDR3 is 12 amino acids. Germline-derived CDR1 and CDR2 are ENHRY and SYGVKD. V was clipped by 6 bases and J by 2 bases, with 5 bases between them. CDR3 region: CAIRGTGNTIYF. The CDR3 region has the DNA TGTGCCATCAGGGGGACTGGAAACACCATATATTTT.

This clonotype has more than one count but fewer than ten. This chain links TRBV28 with TRBJ2-1, with 9 nucleotides matching TRBD1. The V and J ends lost 6 bases and 8 bases, in that order; junction bases with no gene match: 11. This CDR3 has 15 amino acids. Germline-derived CDR1 and CDR2 are MDHEN and SYDVKM. CDR3 loop: CASSRGDRVAHEQFF. The CDR3 region has the DNA TGTGCCAGCAGCCGCGGGGACAGGGTAGCCCATGAGCAGTTCTTC.

This clonotype was recorded many times. The CDR3 nucleotides are TGTGCCACCAGCCTGAACACCGGGGAGCTGTTTTTT. As protein: CATSLNTGELFF. V is TRBV24-1 and J is TRBJ2-2; D gene uncertain. Trimming removed 7 bases at V and 1 base at J, with 3 bases between. The CDR3 loop spans 12 amino acids. Germline loops: CDR1 KGHDR, CDR2 SFDVKD.

V and J are TRBV4-2 and TRBJ2-3, with TRBD2 matching 7 bases. Per the germline V gene, CDR1 is LGHNA and CDR2 is YNFKEQ. This CDR3 region has 17 residues. Unmatched junction bases numbered 10, after V lost 0 bases and J lost 4 bases. CDR3 protein: CASSQDIRTSRSDTQYF. CDR3 coding DNA: TGTGCCAGCAGCCAAGATATCAGGACTAGTAGGTCAGATACGCAGTATTTT.

The J gene is TRBJ2-7, the V gene TRBV20-1; D unresolved. CDR1 and CDR2 from the germline V gene are DFQATT and SNEGSKA (reference sequence). The CDR3 runs to 12 residues. V lost 4 bases and J 2 bases, leaving 9 bases between the germline ends. Written as DNA, the CDR3 is TGCAGTGCTACATCGGAGACCTACGAGCAGTACGTC. It codes for CSATSETYEQYV.

This clonotype came up many times. V gene TRBV20-1 combines with J gene TRBJ1-1; D call uncertain. Trimming shortened V by 0 bases and J by 3 bases, and 14 bases separated the two germline ends. Germline V gives CDR1 DFQATT, CDR2 SNEGSKA (reference sequence). This CDR3 is built from 15 residues. CDR3 sequence: CSARDMAGSDTEAFF. The CDR3 region has the DNA TGCAGTGCTAGAGATATGGCCGGCAGTGACACTGAAGCTTTCTTT.

This clonotype was seen at least ten times. The rearrangement joins TRBV10-1 to TRBJ2-1; the D call may be TRBD1 or TRBD2 (5 bases each). Germline V gives CDR1 WNHNN, CDR2 SYGVQD (reference sequence). V was cut by 0 bases and J by 10 bases, with 28 bases left in between. There are 19 residues in the CDR3. The CDR3 DNA reads TGCGCCAGCAGTGAGTCGCGGGCCCAATCTAGCTGGAGAGGGGACGAGCAGTTCTTC. Amino acid sequence: CASSESRAQSSWRGDEQFF.

This clonotype occurred many times. This chain joins TRBV12-3 or TRBV12-4 and TRBJ2-3, with 7 bases that match TRBD2. The V gene end was trimmed by 5 bases and the J gene end by 4 bases; junction bases not matched to a gene: 9. CDR3 length equals 15 residues. The CDR3 region has the DNA TGTGCCAGCAGTAACACGGGAGGTTGGGCAGATACGCAGTATTTT. This translates into CASSNTGGWADTQYF.